This T cell receptor (beta chain) was captured by sequencing in a study of brain T cells in children with intractable seizures. Overall study results and limits: Viral specificity was inferred only from CDR3 similarity; HCMV serostatus was unknown. Pre-surgery blood may have been undersampled, hiding some clones.

The time point here: blood from clinic visit 5 months post-surgery; TSC patient then seizure free. Sequencing was limited to surgery cases with top T cell transcript signatures in brain tissue. Repertoires were generated with immunoSEQ multiplex PCR, while TCRdb's copy carries only in-frame clones and drops some. The data hold under 400,000 clones, with over 90% observed a single time. Germline CDR1 reads SGHRS; CDR2 reads YFSETQ. There are 15 residues in the CDR3. J was trimmed by 5 bases and V by 2 bases; bases with no gene match: 3. Comment on this clone: The antigen is not known.

Sequencing used peripheral blood, obtained 4 to 6 months after surgery. This chain links TRBV5-1 with TRBJ2-4; 11 nucleotides match TRBD1. The receptor was isolated from a boy under two years old with tuberous sclerosis and intractable seizures. CDR3 sequence reads: CASSLRTGGQNIQYF. The CDR3 nucleotides are TGCGCCAGCAGCTTACGGACAGGGGGCCAAAACATTCAGTACTTC. The full variable domain, with the rest looked up from reference TRBV5-1 and TRBJ2-4, is KAGVTQTPRYLIKTRGQQVTLSCSPISGHRSVSWYQQTPGQGLQFLFEYFSETQRNKGNFPGRFSGRQFSNSRSEMNVSTLELGDSALYLCASSLRTGGQNIQYFGAGTRLSVL.